One and the same sample provided the 30 T cell receptor beta chains below, sequenced in a study of T cell responses to AZD1222 COVID-19 vaccine. Only in-frame clones appear in the TCRdb table, and some are missing; sequencing was by immunoSEQ multiplex PCR. The data hold around 58,000 clones, with roughly 80% observed a single time. The sequenced sample was peripheral blood, obtained on day 0 of AZD1222 vaccination. The receptors stem from an adult in good health.

The chain carries TRBV27 and TRBJ2-1; TRBD2 aligns across 9 bases. V was pared by 4 bases and J by 3 bases, with 13 bases of the junction left unmatched. Germline lookup yields CDR1 MNHEY and CDR2 SMNVEV (reference sequence). The CDR3 sequence is 18 residues long. The DNA of the CDR3 is TGTGCCAGCAGTTCACACCGCGGGGCTAGCGGGATCTACAATGAGCAGTTCTTC. Protein sequence: CASSSHRGASGIYNEQFF.

The chain links TRBV24-1 to TRBJ2-1; 9 bases are shared with TRBD1. Losses at the gene ends were 3 bases for V and 8 bases for J; bases not matched to a gene: 10. The length of the CDR3 is 16 residues. Germline CDR1 is KGHDR and CDR2 is SFDVKD. CDR3 sequence (DNA): TGTGCCACCAGTGATCCCGGGACAGGGACTTCACATGAGCAGTTCTTC. Translation gives CATSDPGTGTSHEQFF.

The V call is TRBV28, the J call TRBJ1-5; D not resolved. The V end lost 5 bases, the J end lost 7 bases, and 9 bases lay between the germline ends. This CDR3 contains 12 residues. Germline loops: CDR1 MDHEN, CDR2 SYDVKM. This CDR3 reads CASSPLGQPQHF. CDR3 DNA: TGTGCCAGCAGTCCCCTGGGACAGCCCCAGCATTTT.

The chain employs TRBV5-1 and TRBJ2-5; 7 bases match TRBD2. The CDR3 contains 14 residues. Germline values: CDR1 SGHRS, CDR2 YFSETQ. Trimming cost V 6 bases and J 2 bases; bases outside gene matches: 7. The CDR3 spells CASTGGGRQETQYF. The CDR3 coding sequence is TGCGCCAGCACGGGGGGAGGGCGACAAGAGACCCAGTACTTC.

V is TRBV6-5 and J is TRBJ2-1; 9 nucleotides line up with TRBD2. The J segment lost 6 bases and the V segment lost 3 bases, leaving 6 bases of the junction unmatched. This CDR3 is 15 amino acids long. Germline CDR1 MNHEY, CDR2 SVGAGI. The CDR3 DNA is TGTGCCAGCAGTTATATAGCGGGGGCCTTCAATGAGCAGTTCTTC. Translating gives CASSYIAGAFNEQFF.

The gene calls are TRBV7-8 and TRBJ1-6; D is unclear. The CDR3 length is 19 residues. Germline CDR1 reads SGHVS; CDR2 reads FQNEAQ. Trimming cost V 2 bases and J 5 bases, with 22 bases left between them. The CDR3 loop reads CASSLREMGRQRDNSPLHF. The CDR3 nucleotides read TGTGCCAGCAGCTTAAGAGAAATGGGGAGGCAGCGGGATAATTCACCCCTCCACTTT.

J is TRBJ1-4 and V is TRBV29-1, with D possibly being TRBD1 (5 bases). V lost 7 bases, J lost 4 bases, and 10 bases lay in between. This CDR3 is 12 amino acids long. Germline CDR1 and CDR2: SQVTM and ANQGSEA. CDR3 in DNA: TGCAGCGCCCGGACAAATAATGAAAAACTGTTTTTT. It translates to CSARTNNEKLFF.

The chain employs TRBV3-1 (or the pseudogene TRBV3-2) and TRBJ2-3; tentatively, D is TRBD1 (5 bases). V lost 1 base and J 4 bases, leaving 18 bases between the germline ends. CDR1 and CDR2 (germline): LGHDT, YNNKEL (reference sequence). The CDR3 runs 17 residues. CDR3 amino acids: CASSQAQGSNEADTQYF. In DNA form, the CDR3 reads TGTGCCAGCAGCCAAGCGCAGGGAAGTAATGAGGCAGATACGCAGTATTTT.

CDR3 amino acids: CASSYSGENEAFF. CDR3 in DNA: TGTGCCAGCAGTTACTCAGGGGAGAATGAAGCTTTCTTT. The chain links TRBV6-5 to TRBJ1-1, with D maybe TRBD1 (5 bases). V was shortened by 0 bases and J by 7 bases, with 9 bases between the two germline ends. The CDR3 is 13 amino acids. Germline V gene data show CDR1 as MNHEY and CDR2 as SVGAGI.

The chain uses TRBV9 and TRBJ2-1; D is uncertain. There are 16 residues in the CDR3. The V end was cut by 4 bases, the J end by 6 bases, with 20 bases between. Germline loops: CDR1 SGDLS, CDR2 YYNGEE. Here the CDR3 DNA reads TGTGCCAGCAGCCCCAGCCCGCCTACCCGCCCCAATGAGCAGTTCTTC. Translated, it gives CASSPSPPTRPNEQFF.

The chain combines TRBV10-3 with TRBJ1-2, with D maybe TRBD1 (5 bases). Deletions cut 2 bases from V and 8 bases from J, with 12 bases between. Germline CDR1 reads ENHRY; CDR2 reads SYGVKD. The CDR3 is 13 amino acids. CDR3 loop: CAISERVGDGYTF. As DNA, the CDR3 is TGTGCCATCAGTGAGAGGGTAGGGGACGGCTACACCTTC.

The CDR3 coding sequence is TGTGCCAGCAGCCAAGGGACAGGGAACACTGAAGCTTTCTTT. Translating it yields CASSQGTGNTEAFF. The chain has TRBV5-4 and TRBJ1-1; 8 positions agree with TRBD1. CDR3 length: 14 amino acids. Germline V lookup: CDR1 SGHNT, CDR2 YYREEE (reference sequence). The V gene end was trimmed by 4 bases and the J gene end by 1 base; junction bases not matched to a gene: 3.

This clone appeared once. The gene calls are TRBV3-1 (or the pseudogene TRBV3-2) and TRBJ2-2; D unresolved. The CDR3 contains 13 residues. CDR1 is LGHDT and CDR2 is YNNKEL in the germline V gene (reference sequence). V was trimmed by 6 bases and J by 0 bases, leaving 5 bases between them. DNA for the CDR3: TGTGCCAGCAGGCAGACGAACACCGGGGAGCTGTTTTTT. Protein sequence: CASRQTNTGELFF.

The chain joins TRBV4-1 to TRBJ2-5; 11 positions match TRBD2. The CDR3 is 19 residues long. Germline V gene data show CDR1 as MGHRA and CDR2 as YSYEKL. The V segment lost 0 bases and the J segment 5 bases; nucleotides outside the gene matches: 14. The CDR3 region has the DNA TGCGCCAGCAGCCAAGATCAGTCGAATAGCGGGAGGGCTCGGGAGACCCAGTACTTC. Translation gives CASSQDQSNSGRARETQYF.

This clone occurred once. One end of the junction is discordant with germline, which a read error may explain. This rearrangement joins TRBV7-8 to TRBJ1-4; tentative D call: TRBD1 (5 bases). Germline V gene sequence: CDR1 SGHVS, CDR2 FQNEAQ. CDR3 size: 15 residues. The CDR3 reads CASSLAGTFNEKLFF. The CDR3 region has the DNA TGTGCCAGCAGCCTAGCCGGGACGTTTAATGAAAAACTGTTTTTT.

This clone has only one observation. V usage is TRBV7-2 and J usage is TRBJ2-5; 8 bases align to TRBD1. Trimming took 2 bases from V and 2 from J; bases not matched to a gene: 4. CDR1 and CDR2 from the germline V gene are SGHTA and FQGNSA. This CDR3 spans 15 amino acids. The CDR3 nucleotides read TGTGCCAGCAGCTTATCCAGGGGGCGGCAAGAGACCCAGTACTTC. Translation gives CASSLSRGRQETQYF.

This sequence joins TRBV27 and TRBJ2-3, with 11 positions matching TRBD1. Germline V gives CDR1 MNHEY, CDR2 SMNVEV (reference sequence). V dropped 7 bases and J dropped 2; count of bases not matched to a gene: 11. The CDR3 loop spans 17 amino acids. For the CDR3, the DNA is TGTGCCAGCACCCTGCGGGGACAGGGGGGTTACACAGATACGCAGTATTTT. This gives the protein CASTLRGQGGYTDTQYF.

This clone has only one observation. The chain links TRBV3-1 (or the pseudogene TRBV3-2) to TRBJ1-5; D might be TRBD1 (5 bases). Germline V CDR1 and CDR2: LGHDT, YNNKEL (reference sequence). This CDR3 is built from 14 residues. V lost 2 bases to trimming and J lost 8 bases, with 13 bases between them. CDR3 region: CASSQKGRTEPQHF. Written as DNA, the CDR3 is TGTGCCAGCAGCCAAAAGGGACGGACGGAGCCCCAGCATTTT.

The chain has TRBV5-4 and TRBJ1-2; D not resolved. Trimming removed 4 bases from V and 6 bases from J, with 19 bases in between. Looked up from germline, CDR1 is SGHNT and CDR2 is YYREEE (reference sequence). The CDR3 runs to 15 residues. The CDR3 is CASSPVGRKLDGYTF. For the CDR3, the DNA is TGTGCCAGCAGCCCCGTTGGGCGGAAGTTGGATGGCTACACCTTC.

J is TRBJ1-3 and V is TRBV7-6; D might be TRBD1 (6 bases). There are 18 residues in the CDR3. The V gene's germline CDR1 is SGHVS and CDR2 FNYEAQ. V was pared by 4 bases and J by 0 bases, with 19 bases between. As DNA, the CDR3 is TGTGCCAGCAGCTCAGGGGCAGGGGCACTACGCTCTGGAAACACCATATATTTT. Translated: CASSSGAGALRSGNTIYF.

This clone came up a few times. The V gene is TRBV2, the J gene TRBJ2-7; unclear D gene. Between the trimmed V and J ends, which lost 3 bases and 0 bases, there was a span of 3 bases. This CDR3 is built from 12 residues. Germline lookup yields CDR1 SNHLY and CDR2 FYNNEI. DNA of the CDR3: TGTGCCAGCAGTGAGAGCTCCTACGAGCAGTACTTC. Translation: CASSESSYEQYF. Full variable domain (missing parts from reference TRBV2 and TRBJ2-7): EPEVTQTPSHQVTQMGQEVILRCVPISNHLYFYWYRQILGQKVEFLVSFYNNEISEKSEIFDDQFSVERPDGSNFTLKIRSTKLEDSAMYFCASSESSYEQYFGPGTRLTVT.

The chain combines TRBV5-8 with TRBJ1-6, with D tentatively TRBD1 (5 bases). The CDR3 covers 17 residues. Germline CDR1 is SGHTS and CDR2 is YDEGEE. Trimming left V 4 bases short and J 0 bases short, with 14 bases between. CDR3: CASSPRGSRSYNSPLHF. The CDR3, as DNA: TGTGCCAGCAGCCCTAGGGGTAGTCGCTCCTATAATTCACCCCTCCACTTT.

V usage is TRBV5-5 and J usage is TRBJ2-7; 11 bases fit TRBD2. The germline gives CDR1 SGHKS, CDR2 YYEKEE (reference sequence). V lost 4 bases, J lost 2 bases, and 5 bases stayed unmatched. The CDR3 consists of 15 residues. Here the CDR3 reads CASSPGTSGTYEQYF. CDR3 nucleotides: TGTGCCAGCAGCCCCGGGACTAGCGGAACCTACGAGCAGTACTTC.

The rearrangement links TRBV28 to TRBJ2-3; the D gene is possibly TRBD2 (5 bases). CDR1 is MDHEN and CDR2 is SYDVKM in the germline V gene. This CDR3 comprises 14 residues. Between the trimmed V and J ends, which lost 2 bases and 5 bases, there was a span of 11 bases. CDR3 DNA sequence: TGTGCCAGCAGTTTAATTGGGGAGTTAGATACGCAGTATTTT. Its protein product is CASSLIGELDTQYF.

The CDR3 region is CASSVTGGSYNSPLHF. CDR3 in DNA: TGTGCCAGCAGCGTTACAGGGGGCTCCTATAATTCACCCCTCCACTTT. This chain links TRBV9 with TRBJ1-6, with 8 positions matching TRBD1. V dropped 2 bases and J dropped 0; count of bases not matched to a gene: 1. This CDR3 has 16 amino acids. Germline loops: CDR1 SGDLS, CDR2 YYNGEE.

The rearrangement joins TRBV27 to TRBJ1-2; D gene uncertain. Per germline, CDR1 MNHEY and CDR2 SMNVEV (reference sequence). The length of the CDR3 is 16 residues. V dropped 2 bases and J dropped 8 bases, with 21 bases sitting between them. The CDR3 sequence: CASSLVRPGGFGGYTF. Written as DNA, the CDR3 is TGTGCCAGCAGTTTAGTTCGGCCGGGAGGGTTCGGGGGCTACACCTTC.

The chain recombines TRBV9 with TRBJ2-2, with 7 bases aligning to TRBD1. The V gene end was trimmed by 2 bases and the J gene end by 8 bases; junction bases not matched to a gene: 9. CDR1 SGDLS and CDR2 YYNGEE come from the germline V gene. This CDR3 region has 15 residues. The CDR3 spells CASSVLGGAAGELFF. CDR3 in DNA: TGTGCCAGCAGCGTCTTAGGGGGCGCGGCGGGGGAGCTGTTTTTT.

The rearrangement uses TRBV7-9 and TRBJ1-4; weak D call: TRBD1 (5 bases). Germline V lookup: CDR1 SEHNR, CDR2 FQNEAQ (reference sequence). V was clipped by 3 bases and J by 6 bases, with 14 bases between them. The CDR3 runs 15 residues. For the CDR3, the DNA is TGTGCCAGCAGCTTGTGGGGGAGGGCAGATGAAAAACTGTTTTTT. Encoded protein: CASSLWGRADEKLFF.

In this sample, this clone turned up a few times. This rearrangement joins TRBV10-1 to TRBJ1-1; 10 bases align to TRBD1. Per the germline V gene, CDR1 is WNHNN and CDR2 is SYGVQD (reference sequence). The CDR3 has 13 residues. With V trimmed by 10 bases and J by 1 base, 3 bases remained unmatched. This CDR3 is CATDRGRNTEAFF. The CDR3 region has the DNA TGCGCCACCGACAGGGGGCGGAACACTGAAGCTTTCTTT.

V and J are TRBV5-5 and TRBJ1-1; D unclear. CDR3 length: 14 residues. V was pared by 1 base and J by 0 bases, with 7 bases between. Germline CDR1 is SGHKS and CDR2 is YYEKEE (reference sequence). CDR3 protein: CASSLFRLNTEAFF. CDR3 DNA sequence: TGTGCCAGCAGCTTGTTCAGGCTGAACACTGAAGCTTTCTTT.